This T cell receptor (beta chain) is from a study of blood T cell repertoires in COVID-19. Overall study context: Some COVID-19 samples were acute and others convalescent; all came from the United States, Italy and Spain. Sample material is recorded as cDNA or gDNA derived from T cells, B-cell-depleted T cells, or PBMCs.

The CDR3 is 13 residues long. The ends were cut back, 2 bases at V and 4 bases at J, with 9 bases in the middle. CDR1 is SGHNT, CDR2 YYREEE, per germline (reference sequence). Original processing methods: Reference gene primers were amplified, and this amplification served to estimate nucleated cell counts. The data were produced by immunoSEQ multiplex PCR, yet TCRdb's version contains in-frame clones alone and is incomplete. The V and J calls and the clone size are those of that table, but D and trimming were determined from the DNA. The table shows about 220,000 clones, with 80% to 85% occurring only once.

This receptor was obtained from an older woman who had recovered from COVID-19. The sequenced sample consisted of peripheral blood. The genes are TRBV5-4 and TRBJ1-2; the D gene is possibly TRBD1 (5 bases). The CDR3 loop reads CASSLSDTYGYTF. The CDR3 nucleotides are TGTGCCAGCAGCTTATCGGACACCTATGGCTACACCTTC.